Presented here are 18 T cell receptor beta chains from one specimen sequenced in a study of cytomegalovirus exposure and HLA in healthy donors. PCR was performed using 60 Vbeta and 13 Jbeta primers. This table comes from immunoSEQ multiplex PCR, and its TCRdb copy is limited to in-frame clones, with some not included. The sample includes fewer than 250,000 clones, 75% to 90% of them seen just once. Sequencing was done on a sample of PBMCs. Receptors were obtained from a boy aged 2 to 10 in good health and CMV-seronegative.

This chain joins TRBV28 and TRBJ1-3, with a possible D match to TRBD1 (6 bases). Trimming stripped 6 bases from V and 4 bases from J, with 25 bases between. The length of the CDR3 is 18 residues. Per germline, CDR1 MDHEN and CDR2 SYDVKM. In DNA form, the CDR3 reads TGTGCCAGCAGGCCTGGTTTGTTGGACAGTCGCATCGGAAACACCATATATTTT. This codes for CASRPGLLDSRIGNTIYF.

The chain is built from TRBV20-1 and TRBJ2-3, with 7 bases aligning to TRBD1. The CDR3 extends over 11 amino acids. V trimming: 6 bases; J trimming: 8 bases; junction bases outside the gene matches: 5. Per the germline V gene, CDR1 is DFQATT and CDR2 is SNEGSKA (reference sequence). The CDR3, as DNA: TGCAGTGCGGATCCAGGGGGTACGCAGTATTTT. Protein sequence: CSADPGGTQYF.

CDR3 sequence (DNA): TGCGCCAGCAGCTTGGTGACTAGCGGGTACCAAGAGACCCAGTACTTC. It encodes CASSLVTSGYQETQYF. V usage is TRBV5-1 and J usage is TRBJ2-5; TRBD2 aligns across 10 bases. Germline trimming cut 0 bases from V and 0 bases from J; bases unmatched to any gene: 2. The germline CDR1 and CDR2 sequences are SGHRS and YFSETQ. The CDR3 extends over 16 amino acids.

This chain uses TRBV10-3 with TRBJ1-5, with D perhaps TRBD1 (6 bases). This CDR3 is 14 amino acids long. V was pared by 3 bases and J by 7 bases, with 13 bases between. Germline CDR1 is ENHRY and CDR2 is SYGVKD. In DNA form, the CDR3 reads TGTGCCATCAGTGACCGGGGGGCCGGACAGCCCCAGCATTTT. Translated, it gives CAISDRGAGQPQHF.

V usage is TRBV28 and J usage is TRBJ1-6; TRBD1 matches at 10 bases. V was pared by 6 bases and J by 9 bases, with 8 bases of the junction left unmatched. CDR3 length equals 15 residues. Per the germline V gene, CDR1 is MDHEN and CDR2 is SYDVKM. The DNA of the CDR3 is TGTGCCAGCAGACCCGGGACAGGGGTCGGTTCACCCCTCCACTTT. This codes for CASRPGTGVGSPLHF.

This chain uses TRBV27 with TRBJ2-1; D remains ambiguous. The length of the CDR3 is 15 residues. Germline V lookup: CDR1 MNHEY, CDR2 SMNVEV (reference sequence). Trimming stripped 6 bases from V and 1 base from J, with 13 bases between. The CDR3 sequence: CASRQAPESYNEQFF. DNA for the CDR3: TGTGCCAGCAGGCAGGCTCCGGAATCCTACAATGAGCAGTTCTTC.

The rearrangement links TRBV18 to TRBJ1-2, with TRBD1 matching over 7 bases. This CDR3 region has 13 residues. Germline assignment: CDR1 KGHSH and CDR2 LQKENI. J lost 4 bases, V lost 3 bases, and 2 bases had no gene match. DNA for the CDR3: TGTGCCAGCTCACCGTCAGGGGGCTATGGCTACACCTTC. It specifies CASSPSGGYGYTF.

On this clone itself: At the DNA level, this CDR3 is encoded by other sequences in the same sample as well. J is TRBJ1-1 and V is TRBV28; D unresolved. Trimming removed 1 base at V and 0 bases at J, with 9 bases between. This CDR3 is 15 amino acids long. Germline-derived CDR1 and CDR2 are MDHEN and SYDVKM. The CDR3 DNA is TGTGCCAGCAGTTTATCGTCAGGCGTGAACACTGAAGCTTTCTTT. Translation gives CASSLSSGVNTEAFF.

The rearrangement joins TRBV5-4 to TRBJ2-2; D unresolved. CDR3 size: 15 residues. V shed 2 bases and J shed 5 bases, with 13 bases lying between them. The germline gives CDR1 SGHNT, CDR2 YYREEE (reference sequence). The CDR3 nucleotides are TGTGCCAGCAGCTTCCCTAGTGCCCCGACCGGGGAGCTGTTTTTT. This gives the protein CASSFPSAPTGELFF.

The V gene is TRBV28, the J gene TRBJ1-2; D possibly corresponds to TRBD1 (6 bases). Trimming pared 4 bases from V and 3 bases from J, leaving 18 bases between. Germline V gene sequence: CDR1 MDHEN, CDR2 SYDVKM. The length of the CDR3 is 16 residues. CDR3 protein: CASSSLNGQSYYGYTF. For the CDR3, the DNA is TGTGCCAGCAGTTCACTAAACGGACAGAGTTACTATGGCTACACCTTC.

The J gene is TRBJ2-5, the V gene TRBV27; D might be TRBD2 (6 bases). V gave up 5 bases and J gave up 4 bases, with 14 bases separating them. CDR1 is MNHEY and CDR2 is SMNVEV in the germline V gene (reference sequence). The CDR3 is 14 amino acids. CDR3 bases: TGTGCCAGCAGTCCCGCCGGGGGTCCAGAGACCCAGTACTTC. Translating it yields CASSPAGGPETQYF.

The CDR3 spells CSVEVGLGRGEAFF. CDR3 DNA sequence: TGCAGCGTTGAAGTTGGGTTGGGTAGGGGTGAAGCTTTCTTT. This sequence joins TRBV29-1 and TRBJ1-1, with D possibly TRBD1 on 5 matching bases. The germline gives CDR1 SQVTM, CDR2 ANQGSEA. This CDR3 is built from 14 residues. V shed 1 base and J shed 7 bases, with 16 bases lying between them. Full variable domain (remainder filled in from reference TRBV29-1 and TRBJ1-1): SAVISQKPSRDICQRGTSLTIQCQVDSQVTMMFWYRQQPGQSLTLIATANQGSEATYESGFVIDKFPISRPNLTFSTLTVSNMSPEDSSIYLCSVEVGLGRGEAFFGQGTRLTVV.

The chain links TRBV13 to TRBJ2-7; 10 positions agree with TRBD1. J gave up 0 bases and V 6 bases, and 5 bases lay outside the gene matches. The CDR3 extends over 15 amino acids. Germline CDR1 PRHDT, CDR2 FYEKMQ (reference sequence). The CDR3 nucleotides are TGTGCCAGCAGTCGTGGACAGGGGGTCTCCTACGAGCAGTACTTC. It codes for CASSRGQGVSYEQYF.

The chain joins TRBV4-2 to TRBJ2-5; D possibly corresponds to TRBD1 (6 bases). In germline, CDR1 is LGHNA, CDR2 YNFKEQ. V was shortened by 1 base and J by 2 bases, with 14 bases between the two germline ends. This CDR3 is 16 amino acids long. CDR3 sequence reads: CASSQGVGDTQETQYF. In nucleotides, the CDR3 is TGTGCCAGCAGCCAAGGGGTGGGGGACACACAAGAGACCCAGTACTTC.

The chain uses TRBV6-1 and TRBJ2-7; D is perhaps TRBD1 (6 bases). Germline V gene data show CDR1 as MNHNS and CDR2 as SASEGT. The CDR3 has 15 amino acids. V lost 4 bases and J 5 bases, leaving 18 bases between the germline ends. The CDR3 bases are TGTGCCAGCAGTGTTGCCCCCGGGACACAAAACGAGCAGTACTTC. It specifies CASSVAPGTQNEQYF.

The chain joins TRBV2 to TRBJ1-2, with D unclear. The CDR3 sequence is 13 residues long. V lost 4 bases and J 6 bases, leaving 12 bases between the germline ends. The germline CDR1 and CDR2 sequences are SNHLY and FYNNEI. The CDR3 protein is CASSGANSHGYTF. CDR3 DNA: TGTGCCAGCAGTGGCGCGAATTCGCATGGCTACACCTTC.

The genes are TRBV6-1 and TRBJ2-7; 10 nucleotides line up with TRBD1. Per the germline V gene, CDR1 is MNHNS and CDR2 is SASEGT. CDR3 length: 15 amino acids. The junction had 5 bases not matched to a gene; V was cut back by 6 bases and J by 0 bases. This CDR3 is CASSPDRGSSYEQYF. CDR3 sequence (DNA): TGTGCCAGCAGCCCGGACAGGGGGAGCTCCTACGAGCAGTACTTC.

The CDR3 nucleotides read TGTGCCAGCAGCTCCACCGGGGAAGCTAACTATGGCTACACCTTC. It is translated as CASSSTGEANYGYTF. The genes are TRBV7-3 and TRBJ1-2; D is undetermined. Between the trimmed V and J ends, which lost 4 bases and 0 bases, there was a span of 12 bases. In germline, CDR1 is SGHTA, CDR2 FQGTGA. There are 15 residues in the CDR3.